The 21 T cell receptor beta chains reported below all come from one sample, sequenced in a study of control samples from healthy donors and cancer patients. Clones were sequenced by immunoSEQ multiplex PCR, and TCRdb holds only the in-frame ones, with some missing. The sample has about 140,000 clones, about nine tenths seen once. The sequencing input was blood. The receptors stem from a woman under 40 in good health.

J is TRBJ1-1 and V is TRBV3-1 (or the pseudogene TRBV3-2); TRBD1 is a possible D gene (5 bases). CDR1 and CDR2 from the germline V gene are LGHDT and YNNKEL (reference sequence). The V and J ends lost 4 bases and 5 bases respectively, with 14 bases between them. This CDR3 contains 14 residues. The CDR3 region is CASSLTGGETEAFF. CDR3 DNA sequence: TGTGCCAGCAGCCTAACCGGGGGGGAAACTGAAGCTTTCTTT.

V and J are TRBV3-1 (or the pseudogene TRBV3-2) and TRBJ1-1; D uncertain. The germline gives CDR1 LGHDT, CDR2 YNNKEL (reference sequence). The ends were cut back, 1 base at V and 5 bases at J, with 11 bases in the middle. The CDR3 is made up of 14 amino acids. The CDR3 DNA is TGTGCCAGCAGCCAAGTAGCCCGGGGAACTGAAGCTTTCTTT. Protein sequence: CASSQVARGTEAFF.

The rearrangement joins TRBV5-4 to TRBJ2-7; D might be TRBD2 (5 bases). This CDR3 contains 13 residues. Germline CDR1 and CDR2: SGHNT and YYREEE (reference sequence). Deletions cut 4 bases from V and 9 bases from J, with 17 bases between. Written as DNA, the CDR3 is TGTGCCAGCAGCCCTCTTAGGGAGTGCGGGCAGTACTTC. Translating it yields CASSPLRECGQYF.

CDR3 coding DNA: TGTGCCAGTAGTATAGGAGAGGGACAAGAGACCCAGTACTTC. Its translation: CASSIGEGQETQYF. The chain links TRBV19 to TRBJ2-5; weak D call: TRBD2 (5 bases). The CDR3 is 14 residues long. V gave up 1 base and J gave up 2 bases, with 8 bases separating them. Germline-derived CDR1 and CDR2 are LNHDA and SQIVND (reference sequence).

This clone was detected a few times. The chain recombines TRBV2 with TRBJ1-5, with TRBD1 matching 12 bases. V gave up 4 bases and J gave up 7 bases; unmatched junction bases: 8. The V gene's germline CDR1 is SNHLY and CDR2 FYNNEI. This CDR3 spans 16 amino acids. CDR3 residues: CASSAHSGTGGQPQHF. In DNA form, the CDR3 reads TGTGCCAGCAGTGCCCACTCTGGGACAGGGGGCCAGCCCCAGCATTTT. The full variable domain, its missing parts supplied by reference TRBV2 and TRBJ1-5, is EPEVTQTPSHQVTQMGQEVILRCVPISNHLYFYWYRQILGQKVEFLVSFYNNEISEKSEIFDDQFSVERPDGSNFTLKIRSTKLEDSAMYFCASSAHSGTGGQPQHFGDGTRLSIL.

The chain carries TRBV13 and TRBJ1-5; the match to TRBD1 covers 10 bases. Looked up from germline, CDR1 is PRHDT and CDR2 is FYEKMQ (reference sequence). The CDR3 covers 15 residues. Losses at the gene ends were 5 bases for V and 4 bases for J; bases not matched to a gene: 5. CDR3 nucleotides: TGTGCCAGCAGCCGACAGGGGGCGGGTAATCAGCCCCAGCATTTT. Translated: CASSRQGAGNQPQHF.

This chain uses TRBV7-3 with TRBJ1-2, with D unclear. CDR3 size: 13 residues. Trimming removed 0 bases from V and 8 bases from J, with 10 bases in between. Germline assignment: CDR1 SGHTA and CDR2 FQGTGA. The chain's CDR3 is CASSLTLLGGYTF. In DNA, the CDR3 is TGTGCCAGCAGCTTAACTCTACTCGGAGGCTACACCTTC.

The J gene is TRBJ2-1, the V gene TRBV6-5; possibly TRBD2 for D (5 bases). The CDR3 runs 15 residues. Germline V gene data show CDR1 as MNHEY and CDR2 as SVGAGI. With 6 bases removed from V and 0 bases from J, the gap between germline ends came to 12 bases. CDR3: CASRIDRDSYNEQFF. For the CDR3, the DNA is TGTGCCAGCAGGATTGACCGGGACTCCTACAATGAGCAGTTCTTC.

The chain couples TRBV12-5 to TRBJ2-1, with 11 bases lining up with TRBD2. V lost 6 bases to trimming and J lost 7 bases; unmatched junction nucleotides: 8. CDR1 LGHNT and CDR2 FRNRAP come from the germline V gene. The CDR3 spans 15 residues. The CDR3, as DNA: TGTGCTAGTGGACCTACTAGCGGGAGTTGGAATGAGCAGTTCTTC. Translation: CASGPTSGSWNEQFF.

The J gene is TRBJ2-1, the V gene TRBV5-1; D is unclear. The germline V gene encodes CDR1 SGHRS and CDR2 YFSETQ. The CDR3 contains 15 residues. V was pared by 5 bases and J by 1 base, with 13 bases between. Here the CDR3 reads CASRSSGESYNEQFF. The CDR3 coding sequence is TGCGCCAGCAGGTCCTCCGGTGAATCCTACAATGAGCAGTTCTTC.

The chain couples TRBV10-1 to TRBJ1-1; 7 nucleotides line up with TRBD1. Germline V gene sequence: CDR1 WNHNN, CDR2 SYGVQD (reference sequence). CDR3 size: 15 residues. V lost 2 bases and J lost 1; bases outside the gene matches: 4. CDR3 sequence (DNA): TGCGCCAGCAGTGAGCATGGGACAGCGAACACTGAAGCTTTCTTT. Translation: CASSEHGTANTEAFF.

The chain's CDR3 is CASSLGQGPNTGELFF. The CDR3 nucleotides are TGTGCCAGCAGCTTAGGGCAGGGGCCGAACACCGGGGAGCTGTTTTTT. The rearrangement joins TRBV7-2 to TRBJ2-2, with a tentative D call TRBD1 (6 bases). The CDR3 loop spans 16 amino acids. Trimming left V 1 base short and J 0 bases short, with 9 bases between. Germline V gene sequence: CDR1 SGHTA, CDR2 FQGNSA.

J is TRBJ2-1 and V is TRBV5-6; D is uncertain. Germline V lookup: CDR1 SGHDT, CDR2 YYEEEE. Trimming took off 1 base at V and 9 bases at J, with 8 bases between the two ends. The CDR3 is 12 amino acids. In DNA, the CDR3 is TGTGCCAGCAGCTTGATCGCCTCTGAGCAGTTCTTC. Its translation: CASSLIASEQFF.

V gene TRBV11-3 combines with J gene TRBJ2-1, with D unclear. V shed 3 bases and J shed 4 bases, with 13 bases lying between them. The CDR3 spans 15 residues. Germline V gene sequence: CDR1 SGHNT, CDR2 YENEEA. The CDR3 sequence: CASSLARARYNEQFF. In DNA, the CDR3 is TGTGCCAGCAGCTTGGCACGGGCGAGATACAATGAGCAGTTCTTC. The entire variable domain, with the rest obtained from reference TRBV11-3 and TRBJ2-1, is as follows: EAGVVQSPRYKIIEKKQPVAFWCNPISGHNTLYWYLQNLGQGPELLIRYENEEAVDDSQLPKDRFSAERLKGVDSTLKIQPAELGDSAVYLCASSLARARYNEQFFGPGTRLTVL.

The chain has TRBV18 and TRBJ1-3, with D hard to call. V lost 0 bases to trimming and J lost 2 bases, with 8 bases between them. The germline V gene has CDR1 KGHSH and CDR2 LQKENI. CDR3 length equals 15 residues. The CDR3 DNA reads TGTGCCAGCTCACCACCGAGCTTGGCTGGAAACACCATATATTTT. Protein: CASSPPSLAGNTIYF. The full variable domain, with the rest looked up from reference TRBV18 and TRBJ1-3, is NAGVMQNPRHLVRRRGQEARLRCSPMKGHSHVYWYRQLPEEGLKFMVYLQKENIIDESGMPKERFSAEFPKEGPSILRIQQVVRGDSAAYFCASSPPSLAGNTIYFGEGSWLTVV.

The chain employs TRBV11-2 and TRBJ1-1, with TRBD1 as a possible D gene (5 bases). This CDR3 is built from 12 residues. The V and J ends lost 6 bases and 5 bases respectively, with 10 bases between them. CDR1 and CDR2 from the germline V gene are SGHAT and FQNNGV. CDR3 region: CASRGGRTEAFF. The DNA of the CDR3 is TGTGCCAGCAGGGGGGGGAGAACTGAAGCTTTCTTT.

The chain links TRBV27 to TRBJ2-6; D unresolved. CDR1 MNHEY and CDR2 SMNVEV come from the germline V gene (reference sequence). The CDR3 has 15 residues. Trimming cost V 5 bases and J 1 base, with 9 bases left between them. This chain's CDR3 is CASSGLGSGANVLTF. The CDR3 region has the DNA TGTGCCAGCAGTGGGTTGGGGTCTGGGGCCAACGTCCTGACTTTC.

The CDR3 region has the DNA TGCGCCAGCAGCGTTGATCCCAGCTCCTACAATGAGCAGTTCTTC. Encoded protein: CASSVDPSSYNEQFF. V is TRBV5-1 and J is TRBJ2-1, with D hard to call. V lost 4 bases and J 0 bases, leaving 11 bases between the germline ends. This CDR3 is 15 amino acids long. CDR1 SGHRS and CDR2 YFSETQ come from the germline V gene.

The chain recombines TRBV2 with TRBJ2-7; 13 nucleotides align to TRBD2. Looked up from germline, CDR1 is SNHLY and CDR2 is FYNNEI. V lost 6 bases to trimming and J lost 2 bases; unmatched junction nucleotides: 19. The CDR3 has 20 amino acids. The CDR3 loop is CASRPKMGGLAGPPTYEQYF. The CDR3 DNA is TGTGCCAGCAGGCCGAAAATGGGGGGACTAGCGGGACCTCCAACCTACGAGCAGTACTTC.

J is TRBJ2-7 and V is TRBV30; D possibly corresponds to TRBD1 (6 bases). Germline V gene data show CDR1 as GTSNPN and CDR2 as SVGIG (reference sequence). V was pared by 0 bases and J by 3 bases, with 9 bases between. The CDR3 loop spans 13 amino acids. CDR3 sequence reads: CAWSVGDNYEQYF. The DNA for the CDR3 is TGTGCCTGGAGTGTCGGGGACAACTACGAGCAGTACTTC.

The chain uses TRBV29-1 and TRBJ2-7; 10 bases map to TRBD1. V lost 3 bases to trimming and J lost 6 bases; unmatched junction nucleotides: 5. The CDR3 is made up of 13 amino acids. CDR1 and CDR2 from the germline V gene are SQVTM and ANQGSEA. The CDR3 here is CSVETGGTGEQYF. CDR3 sequence (DNA): TGCAGCGTTGAGACAGGGGGCACAGGCGAGCAGTACTTC.